This T cell receptor beta chain originates from a study of blood T cell repertoires in COVID-19. Study details: COVID-19 samples from acute and convalescent phases originated in the United States, Italy and Spain. T cells, B-cell-depleted T cells, or PBMCs supplied cDNA or gDNA.

CDR3 length equals 16 residues. The germline gives CDR1 MDHEN, CDR2 SYDVKM. The ends were cut back, 3 bases at V and 1 base at J, with 13 bases in the middle. As originally analysed: Estimated nucleated cell counts came from reference gene primer amplification. Clones were sequenced by immunoSEQ multiplex PCR, and TCRdb holds only the in-frame ones, with some missing. V and J calls and clone size are as listed in that table; D and trimming were resolved from the DNA. The sample has roughly 30,000 clones; approximately 86% are singletons. The clonotype originates from a man aged 70 or older with acute or convalescent COVID-19. The chain recombines TRBV28 with TRBJ2-1; possible D gene TRBD2, 7 bases. Sequencing used peripheral blood. For the CDR3, the DNA is TGTGCCAGCAGTTTCGGGGGGCGAATTTCCTACAATGAGCAGTTCTTC. It yields the protein CASSFGGRISYNEQFF.